A single sample gave rise to the 9 T cell receptor beta chains below, sequenced in a study of beta chain features in type 1 diabetes (dated by TCRdb to the late 2010s). No cognate antigen is known for these TCRs. The paper's findings and limits, for the study overall: A moderate but significant shortening of TCRB CDR3 length was observed in type 1 diabetes patients in all four CD4+ subsets.

Receptor libraries were prepared by the immunoSEQ multiplex PCR assay. The entire amount of isolated RNA was reverse transcribed using the High Capacity cDNA Reverse Transcription Kit, so the sequenced TCRB transcripts were expressed ones. In its TCRdb copy, this immuneACCESS table keeps in-frame sequences only and misses some clones. Where compared with another copy, unresolved V genes explain less than half of these, and the others have no known cause. The sample yields 600,000 to 700,000 clones; about an eighth were counted once. The ten largest make up less than 0.025% of the sample. The sequencing sample was made of naive CD4+ T cells from blood. The cell subset or site label, read with the paper, signifies: true naive CD4+ T cells. The receptors here all came from a man aged 18 to 29 with type 1 diabetes.

This clone has more than one count but fewer than ten. The gene calls are TRBV5-4 and TRBJ1-2; D not resolved. The V and J ends lost 0 bases and 4 bases respectively, with 13 bases between them. The length of the CDR3 is 15 residues. Germline-derived CDR1 and CDR2 are SGHNT and YYREEE (reference sequence). As DNA, the CDR3 is TGTGCCAGCAGCTTGGGGGCCGGCAGCCTCTATGGCTACACCTTC. Translating it yields CASSLGAGSLYGYTF.

This chain connects TRBV6-5 to TRBJ2-1; D not resolved. Trimming pared 2 bases from V and 6 bases from J, leaving 17 bases between. The length of the CDR3 is 16 residues. Germline V CDR1 and CDR2: MNHEY, SVGAGI. The CDR3 loop is CASSYASSPSTNEQFF. For the CDR3, the DNA is TGTGCCAGCAGTTACGCTAGTTCGCCGTCAACCAATGAGCAGTTCTTC.

This chain joins TRBV19 and TRBJ1-2; a weak D match, TRBD1 (6 bases). Germline V lookup: CDR1 LNHDA, CDR2 SQIVND (reference sequence). This CDR3 spans 14 amino acids. Trimming shortened V by 6 bases and J by 2 bases, and 13 bases separated the two germline ends. Here the CDR3 reads CASREGQGNYGYTF. In DNA form, the CDR3 reads TGTGCCAGTAGAGAAGGTCAGGGGAACTATGGCTACACCTTC. The complete variable domain, with remaining parts taken from reference TRBV19 and TRBJ1-2, reads DGGITQSPKYLFRKEGQNVTLSCEQNLNHDAMYWYRQDPGQGLRLIYYSQIVNDFQKGDIAEGYSVSREKKESFPLTVTSAQKNPTAFYLCASREGQGNYGYTFGSGTRLTVV.

CDR3 DNA: TGTGCCAGTAGTCCCCGACCCCCTCAGAACACTGAAGCTTTCTTT. Protein sequence: CASSPRPPQNTEAFF. The gene calls are TRBV19 and TRBJ1-1; D gene uncertain. Trimming shortened V by 5 bases and J by 1 base, and 14 bases separated the two germline ends. Germline CDR1 LNHDA, CDR2 SQIVND (reference sequence). The CDR3 extends over 15 amino acids.

The chain employs TRBV6-5 and TRBJ1-2; D perhaps matches TRBD1 (5 bases). Germline assignment: CDR1 MNHEY and CDR2 SVGAGI. Trimming removed 7 bases at V and 4 bases at J, with 16 bases between. This CDR3 spans 14 amino acids. The CDR3 spells CASTGRLRFYGYTF. The CDR3, as DNA: TGTGCCAGCACGGGACGCCTAAGATTCTATGGCTACACCTTC.

This clone was counted a few times. The chain couples TRBV2 to TRBJ1-4; the D gene is possibly TRBD1 (6 bases). Per the germline V gene, CDR1 is SNHLY and CDR2 is FYNNEI. Deletions cut 3 bases from V and 5 bases from J, with 13 bases between. The CDR3 covers 15 residues. The CDR3 loop reads CASSEEQGDNEKLFF. The CDR3 DNA reads TGTGCCAGCAGTGAGGAACAGGGCGACAATGAAAAACTGTTTTTT.

The CDR3 coding sequence is TGTGCCACCAAAGACAGGCATTACGAGCAGTACTTC. Amino acids: CATKDRHYEQYF. The chain recombines TRBV6-5 with TRBJ2-7, with D possibly being TRBD1 (6 bases). CDR3 length: 12 amino acids. Trimming shortened V by 10 bases and J by 4 bases, and 14 bases separated the two germline ends. Germline CDR1 is MNHEY and CDR2 is SVGAGI.

This clone was picked up a small number of times. The V call is TRBV19, the J call TRBJ2-1; D gene ambiguous. Germline CDR1 is LNHDA and CDR2 is SQIVND (reference sequence). The CDR3 has 15 amino acids. Trimming removed 3 bases at V and 6 bases at J, with 15 bases between. The CDR3 here is CASSIPYDMSNEQFF. The CDR3 DNA follows: TGTGCCAGTAGTATCCCCTATGATATGTCCAATGAGCAGTTCTTC.

The chain couples TRBV7-2 to TRBJ1-2, with no clear D. V was clipped by 5 bases and J by 6 bases, with 22 bases between them. Germline CDR1 SGHTA, CDR2 FQGNSA. This CDR3 comprises 16 residues. CDR3 residues: CASSLIAPGPWDGYTF. The CDR3 DNA reads as TGTGCCAGCAGCCTAATAGCCCCCGGGCCCTGGGATGGCTACACCTTC.